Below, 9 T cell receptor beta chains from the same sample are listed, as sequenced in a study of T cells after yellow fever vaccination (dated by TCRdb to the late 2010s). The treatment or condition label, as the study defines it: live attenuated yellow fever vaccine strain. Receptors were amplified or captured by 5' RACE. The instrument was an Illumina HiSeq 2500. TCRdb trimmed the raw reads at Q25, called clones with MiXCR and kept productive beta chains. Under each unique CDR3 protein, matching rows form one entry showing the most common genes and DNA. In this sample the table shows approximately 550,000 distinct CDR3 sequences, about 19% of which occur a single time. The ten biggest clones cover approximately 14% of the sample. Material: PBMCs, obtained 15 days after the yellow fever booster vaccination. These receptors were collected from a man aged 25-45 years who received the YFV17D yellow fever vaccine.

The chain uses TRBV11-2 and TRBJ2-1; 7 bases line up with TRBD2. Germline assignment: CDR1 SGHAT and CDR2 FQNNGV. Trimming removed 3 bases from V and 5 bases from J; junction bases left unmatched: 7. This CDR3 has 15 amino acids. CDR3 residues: CASSLLGTTDNEQFF. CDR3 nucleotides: TGTGCCAGCAGCTTGTTAGGGACTACCGACAATGAGCAGTTCTTC.

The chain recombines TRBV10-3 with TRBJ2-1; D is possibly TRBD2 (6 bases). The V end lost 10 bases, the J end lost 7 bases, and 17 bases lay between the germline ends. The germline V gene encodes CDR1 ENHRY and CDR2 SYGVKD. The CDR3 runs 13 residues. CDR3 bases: TGTGCCACCACCGCGGGAACCGAGAATGAGCAGTTCTTC. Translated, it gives CATTAGTENEQFF.

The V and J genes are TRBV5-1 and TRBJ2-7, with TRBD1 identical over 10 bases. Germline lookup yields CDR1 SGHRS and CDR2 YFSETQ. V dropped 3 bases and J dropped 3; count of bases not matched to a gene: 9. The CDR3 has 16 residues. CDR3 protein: CASSSAATGGYYEQYF. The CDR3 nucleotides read TGCGCCAGCAGCTCCGCCGCGACAGGGGGCTACTACGAGCAGTACTTC.

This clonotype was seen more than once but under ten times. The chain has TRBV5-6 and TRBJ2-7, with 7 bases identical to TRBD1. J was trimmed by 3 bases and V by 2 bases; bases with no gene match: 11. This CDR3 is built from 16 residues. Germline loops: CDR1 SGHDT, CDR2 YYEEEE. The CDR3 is CASSFPRADRSYEQYF. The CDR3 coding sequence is TGTGCCAGCAGCTTTCCACGCGCGGACAGGAGCTACGAGCAGTACTTC.

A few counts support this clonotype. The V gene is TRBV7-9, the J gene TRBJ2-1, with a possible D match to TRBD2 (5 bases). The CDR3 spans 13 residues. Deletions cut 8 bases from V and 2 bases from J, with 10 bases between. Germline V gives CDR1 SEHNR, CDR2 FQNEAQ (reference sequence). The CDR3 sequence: CASRTVAYNEQFF. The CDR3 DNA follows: TGTGCCAGCCGGACTGTCGCCTACAATGAGCAGTTCTTC.

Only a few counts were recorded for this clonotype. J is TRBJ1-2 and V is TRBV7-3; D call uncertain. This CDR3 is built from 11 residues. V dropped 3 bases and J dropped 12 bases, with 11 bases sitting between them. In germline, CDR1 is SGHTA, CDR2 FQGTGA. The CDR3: CASSFPTSDTF. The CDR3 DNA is TGTGCCAGCAGCTTCCCCACGAGCGACACCTTC. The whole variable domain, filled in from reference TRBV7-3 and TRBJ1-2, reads GAGVSQTPSNKVTEKGKYVELRCDPISGHTALYWYRQSLGQGPEFLIYFQGTGAADDSGLPNDRFFAVRPEGSVSTLKIQRTERGDSAVYLCASSFPTSDTFGSGTRLTVV.

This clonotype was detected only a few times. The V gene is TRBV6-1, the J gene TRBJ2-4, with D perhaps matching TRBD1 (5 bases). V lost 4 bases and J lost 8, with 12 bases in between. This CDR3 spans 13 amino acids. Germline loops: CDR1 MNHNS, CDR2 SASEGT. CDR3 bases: TGTGCCAGCAGTGGAATGGGGCGGCACATTCAGTACTTC. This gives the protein CASSGMGRHIQYF.

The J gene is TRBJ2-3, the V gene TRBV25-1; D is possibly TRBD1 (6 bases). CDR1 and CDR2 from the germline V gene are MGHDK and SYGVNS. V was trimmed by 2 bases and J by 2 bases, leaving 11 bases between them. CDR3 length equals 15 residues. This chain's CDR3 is CASSELGQPTDTQYF. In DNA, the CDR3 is TGTGCCAGCAGTGAACTCGGACAGCCCACAGATACGCAGTATTTT. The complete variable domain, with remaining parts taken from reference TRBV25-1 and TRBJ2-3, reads EADIYQTPRYLVIGTGKKITLECSQTMGHDKMYWYQQDPGMELHLIHYSYGVNSTEKGDLSSESTVSRIRTEHFPLTLESARPSHTSQYLCASSELGQPTDTQYFGPGTRLTVL.

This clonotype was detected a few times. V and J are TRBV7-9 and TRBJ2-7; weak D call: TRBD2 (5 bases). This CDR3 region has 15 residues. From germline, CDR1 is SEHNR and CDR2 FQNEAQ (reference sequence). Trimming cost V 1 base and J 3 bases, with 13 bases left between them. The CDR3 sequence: CASSLVAGLGYEQYF. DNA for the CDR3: TGTGCCAGCAGCTTAGTGGCCGGACTCGGCTACGAGCAGTACTTC.